This T cell receptor (beta chain) was obtained from a study of T cells in Graves' hyperthyroidism and ophthalmopathy. Whole-study context: The blood sample was taken at first diagnosis, before treatment began.

Germline CDR1 is LGHNT and CDR2 is FRNRAP. This CDR3 comprises 18 residues. Trimming took 0 bases from V and 1 from J; bases not matched to a gene: 9. Authors of the study amplified TCR beta CDR3 regions from RNA transcripts. HTBI primers were used for first-round RT-PCR of the TCR CDR3. TCRdb independently ran MiXCR on the multiplex PCR reads; one entry per CDR3 protein. The sample comprises about 600,000 distinct CDR3 sequences, approximately 15% of which are singletons, and more than 3% rests with the top ten. Used for diagnoses were clinical symptoms, serum thyroxine and TRAb, thyroid ultrasound and orbital computed tomography. Using 9.5 to 10 ml of fresh peripheral blood, PBMCs were prepared. This clonotype was detected many times. The antigen is unknown. Whole-study results and caveats: Blood also held most thyroid clonotypes expanded beyond 0.001.

The sequencing input was blood. The J gene is TRBJ2-1, the V gene TRBV12-5; 7 bases align to TRBD1. This TCR came from a woman in her forties with Graves' ophthalmopathy. The CDR3 spells CASGLVRDRDRSYNEQFF. The CDR3 coding sequence is TGTGCTAGTGGTTTGGTAAGGGACAGAGACCGTTCCTACAATGAGCAGTTCTTC.